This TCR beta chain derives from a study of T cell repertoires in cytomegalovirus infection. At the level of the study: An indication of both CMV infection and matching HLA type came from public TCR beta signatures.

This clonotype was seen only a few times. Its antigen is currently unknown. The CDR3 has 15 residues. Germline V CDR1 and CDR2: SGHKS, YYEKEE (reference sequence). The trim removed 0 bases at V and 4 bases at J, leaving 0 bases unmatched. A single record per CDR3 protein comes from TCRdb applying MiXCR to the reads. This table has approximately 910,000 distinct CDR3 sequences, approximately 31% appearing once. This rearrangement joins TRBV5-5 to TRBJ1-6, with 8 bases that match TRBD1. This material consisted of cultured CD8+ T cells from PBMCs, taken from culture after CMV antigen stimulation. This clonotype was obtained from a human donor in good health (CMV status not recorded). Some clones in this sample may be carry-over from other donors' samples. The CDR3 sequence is CASSLGQGYNSPLHF. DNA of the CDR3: TGTGCCAGCAGCTTGGGACAGGGGTATAATTCACCCCTCCACTTT.